The 32 T cell receptor beta chains given below trace back to one sample, sequenced in a study of T cells in Graves' hyperthyroidism and ophthalmopathy (dated by TCRdb to the late 2010s). Library preparation employed multiplex PCR. The run used an Illumina HiSeq 2000. The TCR beta CDR3 regions were amplified from the RNA transcripts. A first-round RT-PCR of the TCR CDR3 used the HTBI primer set with the Qiagen OneStep RT-PCR kit. Using fastp at Q25 and MiXCR, TCRdb reprocessed the public reads and kept productive beta chains. Rows matching on CDR3 protein sequence are summarized as one entry with the most common DNA and genes. This sample has around 700,000 distinct CDR3 sequences in its table, and 15% to 20% of those were observed once. The biggest ten clones account for 16% of the sample. Specimen: blood. The source is a woman between 50 and 59 years old with Graves' hyperthyroidism that later progressed to Graves' ophthalmopathy.

The chain has TRBV20-1 and TRBJ1-2; D is perhaps TRBD1 (5 bases). Germline V gene data show CDR1 as DFQATT and CDR2 as SNEGSKA (reference sequence). The V end lost 6 bases, the J end lost 4 bases, and 12 bases lay between the germline ends. The CDR3 covers 12 residues. The CDR3 bases are TGCAGTGCCACCGGGACGGGCTATGGCTACACCTTC. Translation gives CSATGTGYGYTF.

This clonotype was found many times. The chain joins TRBV7-9 to TRBJ1-1; weak D call: TRBD1 (5 bases). The germline CDR1 and CDR2 sequences are SEHNR and FQNEAQ (reference sequence). Deletions cut 5 bases from V and 3 bases from J, with 25 bases between. The CDR3 extends over 18 amino acids. The CDR3 spells CASSASPGAGLSDTEAFF. CDR3 sequence (DNA): TGTGCCAGCAGCGCCAGTCCCGGGGCCGGACTGTCAGACACTGAAGCTTTCTTT.

This rearrangement joins TRBV7-8 to TRBJ1-2, with D unclear. The germline V gene encodes CDR1 SGHVS and CDR2 FQNEAQ. Trimming took off 5 bases at V and 1 base at J, with 20 bases between the two ends. The CDR3 covers 17 residues. The CDR3 is CASSTEDYRGSNYGYTF. CDR3 DNA: TGTGCCAGCAGCACAGAGGACTACCGAGGCAGTAACTATGGCTACACCTTC.

This chain joins TRBV6-2 or TRBV6-3 and TRBJ1-4; no definite D call. The germline CDR1 and CDR2 sequences are MNHEY and SVGEGT. V dropped 4 bases and J dropped 7 bases, with 4 bases sitting between them. The CDR3 totals 11 residues. The chain's CDR3 is CASSSSEKLFF. The CDR3 bases are TGTGCCAGCAGTTCCAGTGAAAAACTGTTTTTT.

This clonotype was recorded a few times. This chain uses TRBV2 with TRBJ1-1; D may be TRBD1 (6 bases). V shed 9 bases and J shed 1 base, with 15 bases lying between them. CDR1 is SNHLY and CDR2 is FYNNEI in the germline V gene. The CDR3 length is 14 residues. CDR3 coding DNA: TGTGCCAGTGCTACAGGGTTCGGGAACACTGAAGCTTTCTTT. Its translation: CASATGFGNTEAFF.

This clonotype has more than one count but fewer than ten. The chain combines TRBV19 with TRBJ1-5, with D unclear. Deletions cut 3 bases from V and 7 bases from J, with 16 bases between. Germline loops: CDR1 LNHDA, CDR2 SQIVND (reference sequence). The CDR3 consists of 15 residues. Here the CDR3 reads CASSISRQAVQPQHF. CDR3 DNA sequence: TGTGCCAGTAGTATCAGTAGGCAGGCCGTCCAGCCCCAGCATTTT.

This clonotype has ten or more counts. The chain is built from TRBV3-1 and TRBJ2-7; 11 nucleotides agree with TRBD2. From germline, CDR1 is LGHDT and CDR2 YNNKEL (reference sequence). This CDR3 is built from 15 residues. The V segment lost 2 bases and the J segment 7 bases; nucleotides outside the gene matches: 7. The CDR3 DNA sequence: TGTGCCAGCAGCCAAAGGAGACTAGCGGGGTATGAGCAGTACTTC. It is translated as CASSQRRLAGYEQYF.

In this sample, this clonotype turned up many times. DNA of the CDR3: TGTGCCAGCAGCAGGTCCGGGACAGAGGCCTACGAGCAGTACTTC. Residues: CASSRSGTEAYEQYF. The chain carries TRBV5-5 and TRBJ2-7, with TRBD1 matching 7 bases. The CDR3 is 15 amino acids. Germline values: CDR1 SGHKS, CDR2 YYEKEE (reference sequence). V lost 4 bases and J lost 2; bases outside the gene matches: 9. Combining the CDR3 with reference TRBV5-5 and TRBJ2-7 gives the whole variable domain DAGVTQSPTHLIKTRGQQVTLRCSPISGHKSVSWYQQVLGQGPQFIFQYYEKEERGRGNFPDRFSARQFPNYSSELNVNALLLGDSALYLCASSRSGTEAYEQYFGPGTRLTVT.

This clonotype was detected a few times. The chain has TRBV10-3 and TRBJ1-2, with 9 bases fitting TRBD1. From germline, CDR1 is ENHRY and CDR2 SYGVKD. CDR3 length: 15 residues. J lost 2 bases, V lost 0 bases, and 1 base had no gene match. CDR3 residues: CAISESGTGNYGYTF. The CDR3 nucleotides are TGTGCCATCAGTGAGTCGGGGACAGGGAACTATGGCTACACCTTC.

This clonotype showed up many times. This chain joins TRBV13 and TRBJ1-2, with 10 bases identical to TRBD1. CDR3 length: 15 residues. Per the germline V gene, CDR1 is PRHDT and CDR2 is FYEKMQ (reference sequence). V trimming: 5 bases; J trimming: 7 bases; junction bases outside the gene matches: 10. The CDR3 loop reads CASSPWTGGSFGYTF. The CDR3 bases are TGTGCCAGCAGCCCCTGGACAGGGGGAAGCTTTGGCTACACCTTC.

This clonotype was observed a single time. This chain connects TRBV7-8 to TRBJ2-1; perhaps TRBD2 as D (6 bases). The V and J ends lost 5 bases and 9 bases respectively, with 17 bases between them. This CDR3 comprises 14 residues. Germline V CDR1 and CDR2: SGHVS, FQNEAQ. The CDR3 bases are TGTGCCAGCAGCCCGACTAACGGGGGAGTTGAGCAGTTCTTC. Encoded protein: CASSPTNGGVEQFF.

This clonotype was seen at least ten times. The chain uses TRBV20-1 and TRBJ2-1, with a weak D call TRBD1 (5 bases). CDR3 length equals 13 residues. The V gene lost 4 bases and the J gene lost 6 bases, with 13 bases spanning the gap. Germline-derived CDR1 and CDR2 are DFQATT and SNEGSKA (reference sequence). In DNA form, the CDR3 reads TGCAGTGCTAACCCGAGACAGTCCAATGAGCAGTTCTTC. Translating it yields CSANPRQSNEQFF.

V and J are TRBV20-1 and TRBJ2-7; D perhaps matches TRBD1 (6 bases). V was cut by 7 bases and J by 0 bases, with 13 bases left in between. The germline gives CDR1 DFQATT, CDR2 SNEGSKA (reference sequence). This CDR3 is built from 13 residues. The chain's CDR3 is CSGIRDISYEQYF. CDR3 nucleotide sequence: TGCAGTGGGATCCGGGACATCTCCTACGAGCAGTACTTC.

The chain carries TRBV6-2 or TRBV6-3 and TRBJ1-2; D not resolved. The CDR3 has 13 amino acids. The ends were cut back, 4 bases at V and 3 bases at J, with 9 bases in the middle. Germline lookup yields CDR1 MNHEY and CDR2 SVGEGT. The DNA of the CDR3 is TGTGCCAGCAGTTCCTCGCCCTACTATGGCTACACCTTC. It yields the protein CASSSSPYYGYTF.

The chain carries TRBV6-1 and TRBJ1-5; D not resolved. Germline lookup yields CDR1 MNHNS and CDR2 SASEGT. The CDR3 has 16 residues. Trimming cost V 7 bases and J 3 bases, with 19 bases left between them. This CDR3 is CASNQDLRTLNQPQHF. The CDR3 coding sequence is TGTGCCAGCAACCAAGACTTAAGGACCCTCAATCAGCCCCAGCATTTT.

Ten or more counts support this clonotype. The V call is TRBV11-1, the J call TRBJ2-1; 7 bases match TRBD1. Germline CDR1 is SGHAT and CDR2 is FQDESV (reference sequence). The CDR3 extends over 16 amino acids. V lost 5 bases and J lost 0; bases outside the gene matches: 7. The CDR3 loop is CASSQTGVSSYNEQFF. In nucleotides, the CDR3 is TGTGCCAGCAGCCAAACAGGGGTCAGCTCCTACAATGAGCAGTTCTTC.

This clonotype was picked up a small number of times. V usage is TRBV6-1 and J usage is TRBJ1-6, with D tentatively TRBD1 (6 bases). The CDR3 is 18 residues long. The germline CDR1 and CDR2 sequences are MNHNS and SASEGT. V dropped 8 bases and J dropped 1 base, with 21 bases sitting between them. The CDR3 here is CASSIQGRLGSYNSPLHF. The CDR3 DNA reads TGTGCCAGCTCCATACAGGGTCGATTGGGGTCCTATAATTCACCCCTCCACTTT.

This clonotype has ten or more counts. The chain joins TRBV11-2 to TRBJ2-1, with D possibly matching TRBD2 (6 bases). The CDR3 runs to 14 residues. Germline V lookup: CDR1 SGHAT, CDR2 FQNNGV. V lost 1 base to trimming and J lost 9 bases, with 13 bases between them. The DNA of the CDR3 is TGTGCCAGCAGCTTAGGTATCGGGCGGGGTGAGCAGTTCTTC. Amino acid sequence: CASSLGIGRGEQFF.

The V and J genes are TRBV6-1 and TRBJ1-4; D is ambiguous. V was clipped by 6 bases and J by 0 bases, with 20 bases between them. Germline CDR1 and CDR2: MNHNS and SASEGT. The length of the CDR3 is 18 residues. This CDR3 is CASSSRQAGITTNEKLFF. The DNA of the CDR3 is TGTGCCAGCAGCAGCCGGCAGGCTGGAATTACAACTAATGAAAAACTGTTTTTT.

V gene TRBV3-1 combines with J gene TRBJ2-3; the match to TRBD2 covers 7 bases. Germline V gene lookup returns CDR1 LGHDT and CDR2 YNNKEL (reference sequence). This CDR3 has 15 residues. With V trimmed by 2 bases and J by 2 bases, 4 bases remained unmatched. The CDR3 coding sequence is TGTGCCAGCAGCCAATTTCGGGGGGTCACAGATACGCAGTATTTT. Its translation: CASSQFRGVTDTQYF.

This clonotype came up a few times. The CDR3 is CASSQDVAGEGETQYF. In DNA form, the CDR3 reads TGTGCCAGCAGCCAAGATGTGGCGGGGGAGGGAGAGACCCAGTACTTC. V usage is TRBV3-1 and J usage is TRBJ2-5, with 7 nucleotides matching TRBD2. This CDR3 is 16 amino acids long. Germline V lookup: CDR1 LGHDT, CDR2 YNNKEL (reference sequence). The trim removed 0 bases at V and 4 bases at J, leaving 8 bases unmatched.

CDR3 bases: TGTGCCAGCAGCCAAGGTCGGAATTCACCCCTCCACTTT. Protein sequence: CASSQGRNSPLHF. The chain joins TRBV14 to TRBJ1-6, with D hard to call. The CDR3 consists of 13 residues. Between the trimmed V and J ends, which lost 1 base and 7 bases, there was a span of 5 bases. Germline assignment: CDR1 SGHDN and CDR2 FVKESK.

V is TRBV3-1 and J is TRBJ2-3; TRBD1 is a possible D gene (6 bases). V lost 4 bases and J lost 2, with 10 bases in between. Germline V lookup: CDR1 LGHDT, CDR2 YNNKEL (reference sequence). The CDR3 is 14 amino acids. As DNA, the CDR3 is TGTGCCAGCAGCCGGGACATCGTCACAGATACGCAGTATTTT. Its protein is CASSRDIVTDTQYF.

This clonotype was seen only a few times. V is TRBV11-2 and J is TRBJ2-2, with D possibly being TRBD1 or TRBD2 (6 bases each). Germline V gene lookup returns CDR1 SGHAT and CDR2 FQNNGV. Between the trimmed V and J ends, which lost 1 base and 4 bases, there was a span of 16 bases. There are 17 residues in the CDR3. The CDR3 coding sequence is TGTGCCAGCAGCTTAGTTGTTCGGGGGCTCGGCACCGGGGAGCTGTTTTTT. Its translation is CASSLVVRGLGTGELFF.

The chain combines TRBV24-1 with TRBJ2-3; D uncertain. CDR1 KGHDR and CDR2 SFDVKD come from the germline V gene. The CDR3 is made up of 14 amino acids. Trimming stripped 4 bases from V and 5 bases from J, with 12 bases between. CDR3 residues: CATSDDPWGDTQYF. In DNA form, the CDR3 reads TGTGCCACCAGTGACGACCCTTGGGGAGATACGCAGTATTTT.

Ten or more counts support this clonotype. The chain couples TRBV3-1 to TRBJ2-7; perhaps TRBD2 as D (5 bases). Germline V gives CDR1 LGHDT, CDR2 YNNKEL (reference sequence). CDR3 length: 14 amino acids. Between the trimmed V and J ends, which lost 4 bases and 2 bases, there was a span of 12 bases. The CDR3 sequence: CASSRDYLPYEQYF. CDR3 bases: TGTGCCAGCAGCCGAGACTACTTACCCTACGAGCAGTACTTC.

This clonotype came up a few times. The chain combines TRBV4-3 with TRBJ2-7, with 8 bases lining up with TRBD1. The germline gives CDR1 LGHNA, CDR2 YSLEER. The CDR3 extends over 15 amino acids. V lost 2 bases and J lost 5; bases outside the gene matches: 8. CDR3: CASSQLTGDFDEQYF. CDR3 in DNA: TGCGCCAGCAGCCAATTGACAGGGGATTTTGACGAGCAGTACTTC.

This clonotype occurred many times. This chain uses TRBV5-1 with TRBJ2-2, with 7 nucleotides matching TRBD1. In germline, CDR1 is SGHRS, CDR2 YFSETQ. CDR3 length equals 13 residues. Trimming cost V 7 bases and J 7 bases; bases outside gene matches: 7. CDR3 in amino acids: CASDEQGIGELFF. Written as DNA, the CDR3 is TGCGCCAGCGATGAACAGGGGATCGGGGAGCTGTTTTTT.

V gene TRBV15 combines with J gene TRBJ2-1; unclear D gene. V lost 1 base, J lost 2 bases, and 3 bases lay in between. The CDR3 length is 13 residues. Per germline, CDR1 LNHNV and CDR2 YYDKDF (reference sequence). The CDR3 bases are TGTGCCACCAGCAGAGCGACCTACAATGAGCAGTTCTTC. Its translation is CATSRATYNEQFF.

This clonotype was observed a handful of times. The V gene is TRBV20-1, the J gene TRBJ2-7; possibly TRBD2 for D (5 bases). CDR1 DFQATT and CDR2 SNEGSKA come from the germline V gene (reference sequence). The V end lost 3 bases, the J end lost 0 bases, and 15 bases lay between the germline ends. There are 15 residues in the CDR3. Here the CDR3 DNA reads TGCAGTGCTAGGGGATTGACGGGGAGCTCCTACGAGCAGTACTTC. Translated: CSARGLTGSSYEQYF.

V gene TRBV20-1 combines with J gene TRBJ2-1; 13 nucleotides agree with TRBD2. CDR1 is DFQATT, CDR2 SNEGSKA, per germline (reference sequence). J gave up 3 bases and V 5 bases, and 16 bases lay outside the gene matches. The CDR3 length is 19 residues. The CDR3 here is CSALLGLAGNMEFYNEQFF. CDR3 nucleotide sequence: TGCAGTGCTCTCCTGGGACTAGCGGGGAATATGGAATTCTACAATGAGCAGTTCTTC.

This clonotype was seen repeatedly, ten times or more. The V and J genes are TRBV5-1 and TRBJ1-1; D is uncertain. CDR1 and CDR2 from the germline V gene are SGHRS and YFSETQ. The V gene lost 3 bases and the J gene lost 3 bases, with 9 bases spanning the gap. This CDR3 is built from 13 residues. The CDR3 DNA follows: TGCGCCAGCAGCTGGACCATTGACACTGAAGCTTTCTTT. Translating it yields CASSWTIDTEAFF.